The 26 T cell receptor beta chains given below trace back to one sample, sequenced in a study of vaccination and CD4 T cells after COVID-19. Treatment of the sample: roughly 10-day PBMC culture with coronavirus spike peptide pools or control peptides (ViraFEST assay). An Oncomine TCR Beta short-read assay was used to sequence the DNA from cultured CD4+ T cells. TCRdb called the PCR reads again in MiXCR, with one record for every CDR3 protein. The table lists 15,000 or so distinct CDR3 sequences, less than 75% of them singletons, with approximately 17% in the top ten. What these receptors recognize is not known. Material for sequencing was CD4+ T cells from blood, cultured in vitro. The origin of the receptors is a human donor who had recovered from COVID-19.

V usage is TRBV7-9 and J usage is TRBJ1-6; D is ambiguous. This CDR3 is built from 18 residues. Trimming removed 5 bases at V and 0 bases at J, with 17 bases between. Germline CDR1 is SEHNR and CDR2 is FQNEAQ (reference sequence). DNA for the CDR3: TGTGCCAGCAGCGCTCCCGGGTTTAGTAGCTCCTATAATTCACCCCTCCACTTT. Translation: CASSAPGFSSSYNSPLHF.

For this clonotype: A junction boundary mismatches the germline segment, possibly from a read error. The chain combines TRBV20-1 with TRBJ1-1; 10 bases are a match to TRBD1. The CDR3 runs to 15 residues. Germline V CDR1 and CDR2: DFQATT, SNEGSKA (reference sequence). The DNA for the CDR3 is TGCAGTGCTCGAGACAGGGGGCGGTTGGAGACTGAAGCTTTCTTT. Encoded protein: CSARDRGRLETEAFF.

This CDR3 is CASSLKGSTEAFF. The DNA of the CDR3 is TGTGCCAGCAGCTTAAAGGGCAGCACTGAAGCTTTCTTT. V usage is TRBV7-2 and J usage is TRBJ1-1; no reliable D call. This CDR3 has 13 amino acids. Germline V gene sequence: CDR1 SGHTA, CDR2 FQGNSA. V shed 2 bases and J shed 4 bases, with 8 bases lying between them. The entire variable domain, with the rest obtained from reference TRBV7-2 and TRBJ1-1, is as follows: GAGVSQSPSNKVTEKGKDVELRCDPISGHTALYWYRQSLGQGLEFLIYFQGNSAPDKSGLPSDRFSAERTGGSVSTLTIQRTQQEDSAVYLCASSLKGSTEAFFGQGTRLTVV.

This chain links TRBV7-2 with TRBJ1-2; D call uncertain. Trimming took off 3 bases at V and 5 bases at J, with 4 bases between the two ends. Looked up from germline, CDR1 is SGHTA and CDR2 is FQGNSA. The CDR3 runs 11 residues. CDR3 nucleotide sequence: TGTGCCAGCAGCTTTGGATATGGCTACACCTTC. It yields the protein CASSFGYGYTF.

The chain's CDR3 is CASSDYFRSIAKNIQYF. CDR3 bases: TGTGCCAGCAGTGATTATTTCCGGTCCATAGCCAAAAACATTCAGTACTTC. The chain links TRBV6-1 to TRBJ2-4; no reliable D call. V shed 3 bases and J shed 0 bases, with 15 bases lying between them. In germline, CDR1 is MNHNS, CDR2 SASEGT. There are 17 residues in the CDR3.

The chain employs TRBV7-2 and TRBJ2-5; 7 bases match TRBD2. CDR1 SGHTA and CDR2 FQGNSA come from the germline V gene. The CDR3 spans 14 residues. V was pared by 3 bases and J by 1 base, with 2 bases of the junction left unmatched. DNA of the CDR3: TGTGCCAGCAGCTTTGGCGGGAGCCAAGAGACCCAGTACTTC. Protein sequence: CASSFGGSQETQYF.

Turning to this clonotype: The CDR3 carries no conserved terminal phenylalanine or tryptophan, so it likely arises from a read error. The CDR3 DNA reads as TGTGCCAGTAGTGCAGCACAGGGGAACTATGGCTACACCCTC. As protein: CASSAAQGNYGYTL. The chain has TRBV19 and TRBJ1-2, with 7 bases identical to TRBD1. Germline values: CDR1 LNHDA, CDR2 SQIVND (reference sequence). This CDR3 has 14 amino acids. V trimming: 5 bases; J trimming: 2 bases; junction bases outside the gene matches: 5.

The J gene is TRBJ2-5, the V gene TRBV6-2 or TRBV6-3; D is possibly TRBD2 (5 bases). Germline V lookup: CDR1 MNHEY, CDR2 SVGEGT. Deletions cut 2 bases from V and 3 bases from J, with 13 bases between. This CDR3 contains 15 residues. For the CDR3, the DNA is TGTGCCAGCAGTTACGCGGGCAGTTTCAAAGAGACCCAGTACTTC. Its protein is CASSYAGSFKETQYF.

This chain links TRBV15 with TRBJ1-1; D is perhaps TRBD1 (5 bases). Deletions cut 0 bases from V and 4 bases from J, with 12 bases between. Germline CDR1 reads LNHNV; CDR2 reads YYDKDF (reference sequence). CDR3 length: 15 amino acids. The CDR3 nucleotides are TGTGCCACCAGCAGAGATCAAAGGGGAAGCACTGAAGCTTTCTTT. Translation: CATSRDQRGSTEAFF.

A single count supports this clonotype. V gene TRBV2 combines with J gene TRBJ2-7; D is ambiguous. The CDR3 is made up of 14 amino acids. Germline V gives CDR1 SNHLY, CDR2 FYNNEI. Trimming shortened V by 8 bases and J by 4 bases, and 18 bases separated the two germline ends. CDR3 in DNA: TGTGCCAGCCGTGGAAGCAGTGGTTTATACGAGCAGTACTTC. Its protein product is CASRGSSGLYEQYF. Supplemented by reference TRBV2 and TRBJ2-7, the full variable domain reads EPEVTQTPSHQVTQMGQEVILRCVPISNHLYFYWYRQILGQKVEFLVSFYNNEISEKSEIFDDQFSVERPDGSNFTLKIRSTKLEDSAMYFCASRGSSGLYEQYFGPGTRLTVT.

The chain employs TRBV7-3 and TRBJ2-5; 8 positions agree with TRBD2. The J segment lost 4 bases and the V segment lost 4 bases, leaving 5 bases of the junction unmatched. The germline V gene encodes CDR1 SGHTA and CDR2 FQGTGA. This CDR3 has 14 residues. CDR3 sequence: CASSSAGGPETQYF. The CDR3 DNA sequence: TGTGCCAGCAGCTCCGCGGGAGGCCCAGAGACCCAGTACTTC.

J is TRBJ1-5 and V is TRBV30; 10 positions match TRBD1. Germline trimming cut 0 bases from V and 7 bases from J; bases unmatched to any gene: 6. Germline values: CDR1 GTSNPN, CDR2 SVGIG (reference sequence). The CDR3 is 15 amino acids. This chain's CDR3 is CAWSVPGQGYQPQHF. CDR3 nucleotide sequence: TGTGCCTGGAGTGTACCGGGACAGGGGTACCAGCCCCAGCATTTT.

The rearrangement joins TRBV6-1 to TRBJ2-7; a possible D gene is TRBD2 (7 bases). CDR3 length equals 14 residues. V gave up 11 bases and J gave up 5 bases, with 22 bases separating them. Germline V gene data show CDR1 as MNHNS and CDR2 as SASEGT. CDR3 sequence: CASDRGGFENEQYF. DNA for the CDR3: TGTGCCTCGGACCGCGGGGGCTTCGAGAACGAGCAGTACTTC.

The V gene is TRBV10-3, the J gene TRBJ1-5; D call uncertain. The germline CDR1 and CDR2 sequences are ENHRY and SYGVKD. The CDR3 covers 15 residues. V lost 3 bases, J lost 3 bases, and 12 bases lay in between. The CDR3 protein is CAISEREQLNQPQHF. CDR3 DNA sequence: TGTGCCATCAGTGAAAGAGAACAGCTCAATCAGCCCCAGCATTTT.

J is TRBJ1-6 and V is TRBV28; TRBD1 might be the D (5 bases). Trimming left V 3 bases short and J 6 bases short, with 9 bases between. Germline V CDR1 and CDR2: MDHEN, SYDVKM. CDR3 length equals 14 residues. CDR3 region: CASSLLTVNSPLHF. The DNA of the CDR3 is TGTGCCAGCAGTTTGCTGACAGTTAATTCACCCCTCCACTTT.

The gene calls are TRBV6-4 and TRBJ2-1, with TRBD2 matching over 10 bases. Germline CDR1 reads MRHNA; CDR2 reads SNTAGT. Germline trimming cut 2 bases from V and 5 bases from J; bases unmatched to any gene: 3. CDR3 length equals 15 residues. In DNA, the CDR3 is TGTGCCAGCAGTGACGGGACTAGCGCCAACAATGAGCAGTTCTTC. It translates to CASSDGTSANNEQFF.

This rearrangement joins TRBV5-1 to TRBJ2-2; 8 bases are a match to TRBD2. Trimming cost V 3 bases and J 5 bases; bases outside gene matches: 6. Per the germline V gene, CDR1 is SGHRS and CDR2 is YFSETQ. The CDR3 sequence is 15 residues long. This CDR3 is CASSSGLVWTGELFF. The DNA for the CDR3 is TGCGCCAGCAGCTCGGGACTAGTATGGACCGGGGAGCTGTTTTTT.

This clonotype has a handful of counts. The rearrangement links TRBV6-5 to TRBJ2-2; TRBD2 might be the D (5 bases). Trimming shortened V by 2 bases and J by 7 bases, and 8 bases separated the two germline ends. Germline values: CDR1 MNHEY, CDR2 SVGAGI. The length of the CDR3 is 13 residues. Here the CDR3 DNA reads TGTGCCAGCAGTTACGAGGGTGGCGGGGAGCTGTTTTTT. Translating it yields CASSYEGGGELFF.

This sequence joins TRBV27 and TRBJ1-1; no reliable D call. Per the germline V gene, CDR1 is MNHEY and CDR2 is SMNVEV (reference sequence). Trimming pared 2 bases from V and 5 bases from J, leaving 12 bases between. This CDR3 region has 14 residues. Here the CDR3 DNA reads TGTGCCAGCAGTTTAATCTCCTCAAAGACTGAAGCTTTCTTT. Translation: CASSLISSKTEAFF.

CDR3 sequence (DNA): TGTGCCAGCAGCTCAGACAGGGGATCCGGAAACACCATATATTTT. Translating gives CASSSDRGSGNTIYF. The chain combines TRBV7-8 with TRBJ1-3; TRBD1 matches at 8 bases. This CDR3 comprises 15 residues. J was trimmed by 4 bases and V by 4 bases; bases with no gene match: 6. The germline V gene encodes CDR1 SGHVS and CDR2 FQNEAQ.

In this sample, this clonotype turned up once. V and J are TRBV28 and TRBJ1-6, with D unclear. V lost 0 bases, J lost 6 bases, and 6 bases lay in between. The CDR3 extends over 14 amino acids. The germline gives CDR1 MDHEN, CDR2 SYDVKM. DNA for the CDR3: TGTGCCAGCAGTTTATGGCAGAGTAATTCACCCCTCCACTTT. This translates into CASSLWQSNSPLHF. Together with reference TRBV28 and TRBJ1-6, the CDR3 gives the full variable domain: DVKVTQSSRYLVKRTGEKVFLECVQDMDHENMFWYRQDPGLGLRLIYFSYDVKMKEKGDIPEGYSVSREKKERFSLILESASTNQTSMYLCASSLWQSNSPLHFGNGTRLTVT.

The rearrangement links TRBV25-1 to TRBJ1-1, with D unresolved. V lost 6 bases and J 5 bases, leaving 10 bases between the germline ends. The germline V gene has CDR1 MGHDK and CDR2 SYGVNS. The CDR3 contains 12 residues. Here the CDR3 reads CASRAVGTEAFF. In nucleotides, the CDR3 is TGTGCCAGCAGAGCGGTTGGGACTGAAGCTTTCTTT. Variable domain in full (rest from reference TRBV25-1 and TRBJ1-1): EADIYQTPRYLVIGTGKKITLECSQTMGHDKMYWYQQDPGMELHLIHYSYGVNSTEKGDLSSESTVSRIRTEHFPLTLESARPSHTSQYLCASRAVGTEAFFGQGTRLTVV.

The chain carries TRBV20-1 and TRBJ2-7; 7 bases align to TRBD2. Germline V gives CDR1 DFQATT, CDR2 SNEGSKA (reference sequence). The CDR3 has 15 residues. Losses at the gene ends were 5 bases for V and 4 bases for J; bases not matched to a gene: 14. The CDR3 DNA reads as TGCAGTGCTCTTTTAACCGGGACTAACCCTTACGAGCAGTACTTC. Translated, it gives CSALLTGTNPYEQYF.

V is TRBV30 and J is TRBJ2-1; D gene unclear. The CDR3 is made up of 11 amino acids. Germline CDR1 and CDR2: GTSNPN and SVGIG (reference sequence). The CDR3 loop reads CAWVGYNEQFF. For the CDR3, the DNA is TGTGCGTGGGTGGGGTACAATGAGCAGTTCTTC.

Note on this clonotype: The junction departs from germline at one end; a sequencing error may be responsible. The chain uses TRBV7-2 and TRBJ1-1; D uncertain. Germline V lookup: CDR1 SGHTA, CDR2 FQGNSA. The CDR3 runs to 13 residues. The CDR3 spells CASSQEAYTEAFF. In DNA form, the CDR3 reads TGCGCCAGCAGCCAAGAAGCCTACACTGAAGCTTTCTTT.

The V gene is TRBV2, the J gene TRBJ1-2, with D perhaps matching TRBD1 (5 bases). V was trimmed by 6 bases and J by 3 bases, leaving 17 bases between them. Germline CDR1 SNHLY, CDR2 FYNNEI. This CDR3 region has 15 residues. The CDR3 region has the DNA TGTGCCAGCAGGCACCCGGCCCGGGGCGACTATGGCTACACCTTC. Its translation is CASRHPARGDYGYTF.